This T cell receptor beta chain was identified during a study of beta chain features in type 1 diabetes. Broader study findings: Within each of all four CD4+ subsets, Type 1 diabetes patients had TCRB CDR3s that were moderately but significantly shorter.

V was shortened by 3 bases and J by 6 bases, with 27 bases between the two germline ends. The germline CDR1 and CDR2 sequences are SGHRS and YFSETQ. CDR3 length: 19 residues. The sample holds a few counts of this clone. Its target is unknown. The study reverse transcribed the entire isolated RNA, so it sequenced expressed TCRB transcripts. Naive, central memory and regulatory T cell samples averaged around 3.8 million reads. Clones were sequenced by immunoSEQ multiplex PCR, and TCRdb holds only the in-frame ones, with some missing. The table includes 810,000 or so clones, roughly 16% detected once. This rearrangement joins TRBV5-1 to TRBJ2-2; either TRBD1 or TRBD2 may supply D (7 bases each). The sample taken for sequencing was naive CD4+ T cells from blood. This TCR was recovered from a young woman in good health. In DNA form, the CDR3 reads TGCGCCAGCAGCTCTTCCTTCAGGGGGAGGGCCGTTAGAGCCGGGGAGCTGTTTTTT. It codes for CASSSSFRGRAVRAGELFF.